These 28 T cell receptor beta chains came from one sample sequenced in a study of CD8 T cells in Susac syndrome. An input of about 0.5 to 1 ug of RNA was subjected to reverse transcription using random hexamers. TCRdb called the immunoSEQ multiplex PCR reads again in MiXCR, with one record for every CDR3 protein. The sample has approximately 180,000 distinct CDR3 sequences, around 95% seen once. The sequenced material came from CD4+ T cells from PBMCs. Every receptor here comes from a human donor with multiple sclerosis.

This chain connects TRBV28 to TRBJ1-2, with D uncertain. The CDR3 is made up of 12 amino acids. V was cut by 4 bases and J by 2 bases, with 5 bases left in between. Germline-derived CDR1 and CDR2 are MDHEN and SYDVKM. This CDR3 is CASSWENYGYTF. The CDR3 DNA sequence: TGTGCCAGCAGTTGGGAAAACTATGGCTACACCTTC.

The chain employs TRBV29-1 and TRBJ2-6, with D perhaps matching TRBD1 (6 bases). Trimming took 7 bases from V and 0 from J, leaving 16 bases between them. The germline V gene has CDR1 SQVTM and CDR2 ANQGSEA. The CDR3 has 16 amino acids. CDR3 loop: CSGPLQGISGANVLTF. In nucleotides, the CDR3 is TGCAGCGGCCCATTACAGGGTATCTCTGGGGCCAACGTCCTGACTTTC.

This chain's CDR3 is CASSLTPGPAFF. CDR3 coding DNA: TGTGCCAGCAGCTTAACTCCAGGGCCAGCTTTCTTT. The chain carries TRBV5-6 and TRBJ1-1, with D maybe TRBD1 (5 bases). The germline CDR1 and CDR2 sequences are SGHDT and YYEEEE. Deletions cut 2 bases from V and 10 bases from J, with 12 bases between. The CDR3 is 12 amino acids.

V and J are TRBV30 and TRBJ2-3; 8 bases fit TRBD2. Per germline, CDR1 GTSNPN and CDR2 SVGIG (reference sequence). CDR3 length: 16 residues. After removal of 0 bases from V and 2 bases from J, the junction contained 7 bases not matched to a gene. The CDR3 DNA follows: TGTGCCTGGAGTGTAGGGAGCGGGGGCCCCACAGATACGCAGTATTTT. Protein: CAWSVGSGGPTDTQYF.

The chain uses TRBV7-2 and TRBJ2-1; D possibly corresponds to TRBD2 (5 bases). Germline-derived CDR1 and CDR2 are SGHTA and FQGNSA. The V gene lost 1 base and the J gene lost 12 bases, with 10 bases spanning the gap. The CDR3 covers 12 residues. CDR3 sequence (DNA): TGTGCCAGCAGCTTAGGAGAGGGTGGGCAGTTCTTC. Protein: CASSLGEGGQFF.

The rearrangement links TRBV20-1 to TRBJ1-4; D may be TRBD1 (6 bases). CDR3 length: 14 amino acids. V lost 0 bases, J lost 8 bases, and 13 bases lay in between. Germline V gene sequence: CDR1 DFQATT, CDR2 SNEGSKA (reference sequence). The CDR3 DNA sequence: TGCAGTGCTAGAGATACGGGGGCCGGGGAAAAACTGTTTTTT. Its translation: CSARDTGAGEKLFF.

The chain uses TRBV6-1 and TRBJ1-6; D is uncertain. This CDR3 region has 13 residues. V lost 5 bases and J 10 bases, leaving 12 bases between the germline ends. CDR1 and CDR2 (germline): MNHNS, SASEGT. CDR3: CASSFGSGSPLHF. In nucleotides, the CDR3 is TGTGCCAGCAGTTTTGGATCGGGGTCACCCCTCCACTTT.

The gene calls are TRBV9 and TRBJ1-4; the D is unclear. The germline CDR1 and CDR2 sequences are SGDLS and YYNGEE. V was shortened by 4 bases and J by 1 base, with 8 bases between the two germline ends. This CDR3 contains 14 residues. The CDR3 sequence is CASSIDLTNEKLFF. The DNA for the CDR3 is TGTGCCAGCAGCATCGATCTAACTAATGAAAAACTGTTTTTT.

This clonotype came up once. This sequence joins TRBV9 and TRBJ2-1; 8 nucleotides line up with TRBD2. This CDR3 has 15 amino acids. CDR1 is SGDLS and CDR2 is YYNGEE in the germline V gene. The V segment lost 2 bases and the J segment 6 bases; nucleotides outside the gene matches: 7. The CDR3 bases are TGTGCCAGCAGCGTGAGCGGGGGCCCGGCCAATGAGCAGTTCTTC. Encoded protein: CASSVSGGPANEQFF.

The chain carries TRBV15 and TRBJ1-6; a weak D match, TRBD1 (5 bases). This CDR3 contains 17 residues. CDR1 LNHNV and CDR2 YYDKDF come from the germline V gene (reference sequence). V lost 3 bases, J lost 9 bases, and 21 bases lay in between. The CDR3 DNA reads TGTGCCACCAGCAGTGGGGGTTGGGCAGACGGACTTTCACCCCTCCACTTT. Protein: CATSSGGWADGLSPLHF.

CDR3 bases: TGCAGCGCCGGAGGCTATTACTCTGAAAAACTGTTTTTT. Amino acids: CSAGGYYSEKLFF. The V gene is TRBV29-1, the J gene TRBJ1-4, with no clear D. V was clipped by 7 bases and J by 7 bases, with 16 bases between them. Germline V gene sequence: CDR1 SQVTM, CDR2 ANQGSEA. The CDR3 is made up of 13 amino acids.

The gene calls are TRBV7-6 and TRBJ2-3, with unresolved D. This CDR3 is built from 16 residues. Between the trimmed V and J ends, which lost 1 base and 0 bases, there was a span of 11 bases. CDR1 and CDR2 (germline): SGHVS, FNYEAQ. This chain's CDR3 is CASSLVSGPSTDTQYF. The CDR3 coding sequence is TGTGCCAGCAGCTTAGTTTCCGGGCCCAGCACAGATACGCAGTATTTT.

The rearrangement uses TRBV20-1 and TRBJ2-1, with TRBD2 as a possible D gene (7 bases). The CDR3 is made up of 16 amino acids. Germline loops: CDR1 DFQATT, CDR2 SNEGSKA (reference sequence). V was shortened by 0 bases and J by 3 bases, with 15 bases between the two germline ends. In DNA, the CDR3 is TGCAGTGCTAGAGATAACTCGGGGGGCCACTACAATGAGCAGTTCTTC. Translating gives CSARDNSGGHYNEQFF.

The CDR3 DNA is TGTGCCAGCAGCTTGTCCGAGGGTATGACAGATACGCAGTATTTT. This codes for CASSLSEGMTDTQYF. The chain couples TRBV11-2 to TRBJ2-3; tentative D call: TRBD2 (5 bases). Trimming removed 3 bases at V and 3 bases at J, with 13 bases between. This CDR3 has 15 residues. CDR1 and CDR2 (germline): SGHAT, FQNNGV.

The chain couples TRBV30 to TRBJ1-2; 10 nucleotides align to TRBD1. Trimming at V came to 3 bases and at J to 1 base, leaving 5 bases not matched to a gene. The CDR3 spans 15 residues. CDR1 GTSNPN and CDR2 SVGIG come from the germline V gene (reference sequence). For the CDR3, the DNA is TGTGCCTGGAGCCGGACAGGGGGTTATAACTATGGCTACACCTTC. The encoded protein is CAWSRTGGYNYGYTF.

The CDR3 is CASSFTTGQNSPLHF. In DNA, the CDR3 is TGTGCCAGCAGCTTCACCACAGGCCAGAATTCACCCCTCCACTTT. The rearrangement joins TRBV7-9 to TRBJ1-6; D is perhaps TRBD1 (5 bases). Germline CDR1 reads SEHNR; CDR2 reads FQNEAQ (reference sequence). The CDR3 contains 15 residues. V was cut by 3 bases and J by 7 bases, with 13 bases left in between.

The chain carries TRBV30 and TRBJ1-1; D is unresolved. The germline V gene has CDR1 GTSNPN and CDR2 SVGIG (reference sequence). The CDR3 is 12 amino acids. Trimming stripped 3 bases from V and 1 base from J, with 6 bases between. In nucleotides, the CDR3 is TGTGCCTGGAGCTATGGGAACACTGAAGCTTTCTTT. It codes for CAWSYGNTEAFF.

This chain connects TRBV3-1 to TRBJ2-5; D tentatively reads TRBD1 or TRBD2 (5 bases each). V gave up 3 bases and J gave up 7 bases, with 15 bases separating them. The CDR3 spans 14 residues. Germline CDR1 LGHDT, CDR2 YNNKEL (reference sequence). CDR3 protein: CASSHSRGYLTQYF. DNA of the CDR3: TGTGCCAGCAGCCACTCGAGGGGCTACCTGACCCAGTACTTC.

This clonotype has a single count. The chain employs TRBV5-1 and TRBJ2-3; TRBD2 is a possible D gene (7 bases). The CDR3 covers 13 residues. CDR1 is SGHRS and CDR2 is YFSETQ in the germline V gene. V was trimmed by 9 bases and J by 4 bases, leaving 15 bases between them. The CDR3 DNA is TGCGCCACCCGCCTAGGGGGGGCAGATACGCAGTATTTT. It is translated as CATRLGGADTQYF.

The chain couples TRBV20-1 to TRBJ1-5; D gene ambiguous. Germline V gene lookup returns CDR1 DFQATT and CDR2 SNEGSKA (reference sequence). The CDR3 has 15 residues. V lost 2 bases to trimming and J lost 4 bases, with 15 bases between them. In nucleotides, the CDR3 is TGCAGTGCTAGATTCGGCGTGTGGGATAATCAGCCCCAGCATTTT. As protein: CSARFGVWDNQPQHF.

The chain combines TRBV10-3 with TRBJ1-1, with a possible D match to TRBD1 (5 bases). This CDR3 is 13 amino acids long. The germline V gene has CDR1 ENHRY and CDR2 SYGVKD. V was clipped by 7 bases and J by 4 bases, with 13 bases between them. CDR3 bases: TGTGCCATCAAGGCCAGGGATAGCACTGAAGCTTTCTTT. This codes for CAIKARDSTEAFF.

The rearrangement joins TRBV7-2 to TRBJ2-7, with 8 positions matching TRBD2. Trimming cost V 3 bases and J 0 bases; bases outside gene matches: 7. The CDR3 runs to 16 residues. Germline values: CDR1 SGHTA, CDR2 FQGNSA. This CDR3 is CASSFASGSSSYEQYF. CDR3 coding DNA: TGTGCCAGCAGCTTTGCTAGCGGGTCCTCCTCCTACGAGCAGTACTTC.

There are a few counts of this clonotype. This chain connects TRBV30 to TRBJ1-2, with 7 bases lining up with TRBD1. The V and J ends lost 0 bases and 0 bases, in that order; junction bases with no gene match: 4. Germline-derived CDR1 and CDR2 are GTSNPN and SVGIG (reference sequence). The CDR3 length is 15 residues. This CDR3 is CAWSVGTAANYGYTF. DNA for the CDR3: TGTGCCTGGAGTGTGGGGACAGCAGCTAACTATGGCTACACCTTC.

The genes are TRBV5-1 and TRBJ2-5, with 8 nucleotides matching TRBD1. The V segment lost 0 bases and the J segment 5 bases; nucleotides outside the gene matches: 6. This CDR3 is built from 15 residues. Germline assignment: CDR1 SGHRS and CDR2 YFSETQ. The CDR3 DNA sequence: TGCGCCAGCAGCTTGGGGCAGGGGGCTGCGGAGACCCAGTACTTC. Protein sequence: CASSLGQGAAETQYF.

The genes are TRBV20-1 and TRBJ2-6; D might be TRBD1 (6 bases). Between the trimmed V and J ends, which lost 3 bases and 4 bases, there was a span of 13 bases. CDR3 size: 15 residues. From germline, CDR1 is DFQATT and CDR2 SNEGSKA (reference sequence). The CDR3: CSARTGTPGANVLTF. In DNA, the CDR3 is TGCAGTGCTAGGACAGGAACTCCAGGGGCCAACGTCCTGACTTTC.

The chain links TRBV4-3 to TRBJ2-7, with TRBD2 matching 7 bases. With 0 bases clipped from V and 5 bases from J, the junction kept 13 bases outside the gene matches. Germline V gene lookup returns CDR1 LGHNA and CDR2 YSLEER. The CDR3 loop spans 17 amino acids. The CDR3 reads CASSQEPLGGDPHEQYF. The CDR3 DNA reads TGCGCCAGCAGCCAAGAGCCCTTGGGGGGGGATCCTCACGAGCAGTACTTC.

This clonotype has a single count. The chain carries TRBV12-3 or TRBV12-4 and TRBJ1-2; unclear D gene. The CDR3 is 15 residues long. Trimming cost V 1 base and J 0 bases, with 9 bases left between them. The CDR3 sequence is CASSLGSGANYGYTF. The CDR3 nucleotides read TGTGCCAGCAGTTTAGGAAGTGGGGCTAACTATGGCTACACCTTC.

J is TRBJ2-7 and V is TRBV5-1, with a tentative D call TRBD2 (6 bases). In germline, CDR1 is SGHRS, CDR2 YFSETQ. Trimming removed 4 bases from V and 6 bases from J, with 17 bases in between. The CDR3 runs to 14 residues. CDR3: CASSPTVSGGEQYF. CDR3 DNA: TGCGCCAGCAGCCCAACGGTCTCCGGGGGCGAGCAGTACTTC.